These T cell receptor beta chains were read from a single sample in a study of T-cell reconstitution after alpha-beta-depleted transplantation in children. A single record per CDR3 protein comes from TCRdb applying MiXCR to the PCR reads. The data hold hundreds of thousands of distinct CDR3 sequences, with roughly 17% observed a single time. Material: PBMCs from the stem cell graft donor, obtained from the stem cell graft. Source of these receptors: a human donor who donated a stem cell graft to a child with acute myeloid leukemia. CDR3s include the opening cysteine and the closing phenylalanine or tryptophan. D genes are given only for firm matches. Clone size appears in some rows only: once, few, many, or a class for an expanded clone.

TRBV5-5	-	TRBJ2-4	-	TGTGCCAGCAGCTTGGGGCGGATGGGGTTCGGCAAAAACATTCAGTACTTC	CASSLGRMGFGKNIQYF
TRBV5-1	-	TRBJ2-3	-	TGCGCCAGCAGCTTGGTGGGGGAAGCAGATACGCAGTATTTT	CASSLVGEADTQYF
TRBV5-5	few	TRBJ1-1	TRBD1	TGTGCCAGCAGCCCGTCGGACAGGGAAGCTTTCTTT	CASSPSDREAFF
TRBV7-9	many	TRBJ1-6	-	TGTGCCAGCAGCTTGGGGGAAAGTGTGGCCTCACCCCTCCACTTT	CASSLGESVASPLHF
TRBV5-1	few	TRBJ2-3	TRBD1	TGCGCCAGCAGCTTGGCCTCGGGACAGCGAACAGATACGCAGTATTTT	CASSLASGQRTDTQYF
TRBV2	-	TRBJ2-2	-	TGTGCCAGCACTGAACGACCCCCGAACACCGGGGAGCTGTTTTTT	CASTERPPNTGELFF
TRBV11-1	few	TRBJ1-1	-	TGTGCCAGCACTCTTAACCTCGACACTGAAGCTTTCTTT	CASTLNLDTEAFF
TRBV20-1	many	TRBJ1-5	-	TGCAGTGCTAGAGGGGGCCGGGATCAGCCCCAGCATTTT	CSARGGRDQPQHF
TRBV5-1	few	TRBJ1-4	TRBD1	TGCGCCAGCAGGGAAGCAGGGGGACCGATAACTAATGAAAAACTGTTTTTT	CASREAGGPITNEKLFF
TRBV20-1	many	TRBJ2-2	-	TGCAGTGCTAAGCGTTCAGAGTCCGACCGGGAGCTGTTTTTT	CSAKRSESDRELFF
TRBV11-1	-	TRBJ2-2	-	TGTGCCAGCAGCTCCACGGCCTGGGGGACGTCTAAGGATGACACCGGGGAGCTGTTTTTT	CASSSTAWGTSKDDTGELFF
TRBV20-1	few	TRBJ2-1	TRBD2	TGCAGTGCTACCTTCTCTAGCGGGGGCCCTTACAATGAGCAGTTCTTC	CSATFSSGGPYNEQFF
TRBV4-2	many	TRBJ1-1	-	TGTGCCAGCAGCCAAGAGCCAGCCAACACTGAAGCTTTCTTT	CASSQEPANTEAFF
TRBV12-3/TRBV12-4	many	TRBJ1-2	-	TGTGCCAGCAGGACGTCAGGGGCCACAAGACATGGCTACACCTTC	CASRTSGATRHGYTF
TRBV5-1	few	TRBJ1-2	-	TGCGCCAGCAGCTCTCGAGGGGGTATTGGAACTAACTATGGCTACACCTTC	CASSSRGGIGTNYGYTF
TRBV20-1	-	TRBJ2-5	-	TGCAGTGCTGAGGGGCAGGGTCCCTCCGTCGGTGGGGAGACCCAGTACTTC	CSAEGQGPSVGGETQYF
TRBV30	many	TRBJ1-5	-	TGTGCCTGGAGCGACCTGAAGAATCAGCCCCAGCATTTT	CAWSDLKNQPQHF
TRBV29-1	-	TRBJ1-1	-	TGCAGCGTTATTCAGGGGCCCGAAAAGACTGAAGCTTTCTTT	CSVIQGPEKTEAFF
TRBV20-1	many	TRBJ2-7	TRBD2	TGCAGTGCTAGAGTTCCTGGGGGGGACTACGAGCAGTACTTC	CSARVPGGDYEQYF
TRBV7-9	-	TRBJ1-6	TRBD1	TGTGCCAGCAGCCCGACAGGGTTCGATTCACCCCTCCACTTT	CASSPTGFDSPLHF
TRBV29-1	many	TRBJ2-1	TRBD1	TGCAGCGTTGCAGAGACAGGGGCCTACAATGAGCAGTTCTTC	CSVAETGAYNEQFF
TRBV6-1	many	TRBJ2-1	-	TGTGCCAGCAGTGAAGCGGAGGACAGCACCAATGAGCAGTTCTTC	CASSEAEDSTNEQFF
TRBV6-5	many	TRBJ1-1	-	TGTGCCAGCAGTTCCCGAGGGGGGGCTGAAGCTTTCTTT	CASSSRGGAEAFF
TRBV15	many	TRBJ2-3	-	TGTGCCACCAGCAGAGTCCACCGATTTGGCACAGATACGCAGTATTTT	CATSRVHRFGTDTQYF
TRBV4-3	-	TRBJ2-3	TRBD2	TGCGCCAGCAGCCAAGGACTAGCGGGTCGCACAGATACGCAGTATTTT	CASSQGLAGRTDTQYF
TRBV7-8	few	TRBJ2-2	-	TGTGCCAGCAGGACAAAAGGGGGGGCGAACACCGGGGAGCTGTTTTTT	CASRTKGGANTGELFF
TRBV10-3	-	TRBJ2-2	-	TGTGCCATCAGTGAGTCTATAGGGCATCAGAACACCGGGGAGCTGTTTTTT	CAISESIGHQNTGELFF